The 26 T cell receptor beta chains given below trace back to one sample, sequenced in a study of T and B cells in COVID-19 patients. BIOMED2 TRB-A/B primer pools were used in multiplex TRB PCR. Using its own MiXCR run on the multiplex PCR reads, TCRdb lists one record per CDR3 protein. The table has some 8,000 distinct CDR3 sequences, approximately 30% seen once. Each TRB amplification used about 250-550 ng of genomic DNA from blood. The sample consisted of blood. The receptor source for this set is a human donor with active COVID-19.

The chain has TRBV6-2 or TRBV6-3 and TRBJ2-2, with D possibly TRBD1 on 5 matching bases. The CDR3 spans 12 residues. Trimming removed 6 bases from V and 6 bases from J, with 8 bases in between. The germline gives CDR1 MNHEY, CDR2 SVGEGT. The DNA of the CDR3 is TGTGCCAGCAGGCGGACACCCGGGGAGCTGTTTTTT. It yields the protein CASRRTPGELFF.

This clonotype was found a few times. CDR3 coding DNA: TGTGCCAGCAGGACGGGCACTGAAGCTTTCTTT. Protein product: CASRTGTEAFF. This chain joins TRBV6-1 and TRBJ1-1; the D is unclear. The CDR3 extends over 11 amino acids. Germline V CDR1 and CDR2: MNHNS, SASEGT. Between the trimmed V and J ends, which lost 6 bases and 4 bases, there was a span of 6 bases.

The chain links TRBV4-3 to TRBJ2-2; 12 bases line up with TRBD2. Germline V lookup: CDR1 LGHNA, CDR2 YSLEER. The CDR3 sequence is 18 residues long. The V segment lost 3 bases and the J segment 6 bases; nucleotides outside the gene matches: 11. The CDR3 nucleotides read TGCGCCAGCAGCCACGGACTAGCGGGGCCCGGTGAAGCCGGGGAGCTGTTTTTT. Translation gives CASSHGLAGPGEAGELFF.

The rearrangement joins TRBV7-2 to TRBJ1-2; 9 bases fit TRBD1. Unmatched junction bases numbered 7, after V lost 2 bases and J lost 6 bases. CDR1 SGHTA and CDR2 FQGNSA come from the germline V gene. The CDR3 is 15 residues long. The CDR3 loop reads CASSLFGTGRDGYTF. The CDR3 DNA reads TGTGCCAGCAGCTTATTTGGGACAGGGAGGGATGGCTACACCTTC.

The chain recombines TRBV6-5 with TRBJ2-2; D unclear. Looked up from germline, CDR1 is MNHEY and CDR2 is SVGAGI. The V end was cut by 2 bases, the J end by 6 bases, with 10 bases between. The CDR3 is 14 amino acids. The CDR3 loop reads CASSYTESPGELFF. The CDR3 DNA follows: TGTGCCAGCAGTTACACTGAAAGCCCCGGGGAGCTGTTTTTT.

As concerns this clonotype: The CDR3 ends on some other residue instead of the conserved phenylalanine or tryptophan, so this is likely a read error. The DNA is omitted, as the CDR3 cannot be located on it reliably, and the CDR3 follows TCRdb's listing. This sequence joins TRBV7-6 and TRBJ2-7; the DNA was not used to check the table's D call, TRBD2. The CDR3 spans 8 amino acids, including both terminal residues. Germline-derived CDR1 and CDR2 are SGHVS and FNYEAQ. CDR3 sequence reads: CASSPSAG.

The chain carries TRBV11-2 and TRBJ2-1; 10 bases line up with TRBD1. There are 15 residues in the CDR3. CDR1 is SGHAT and CDR2 is FQNNGV in the germline V gene. V lost 3 bases and J lost 7; bases outside the gene matches: 6. As DNA, the CDR3 is TGTGCCAGCAGCTTTCCTCCGGGACAGGGGAATGAGCAGTTCTTC. Residues: CASSFPPGQGNEQFF.

This clonotype is labeled medium-sized (0.01 to 0.1%). This chain uses TRBV6-6 with TRBJ2-2, with D uncertain. Trimming took off 4 bases at V and 2 bases at J, with 5 bases between the two ends. Germline V lookup: CDR1 MNHNY, CDR2 SVGAGI (reference sequence). This CDR3 spans 13 amino acids. CDR3 residues: CASSSSNTGELFF. CDR3 nucleotides: TGTGCCAGCAGTTCATCAAACACCGGGGAGCTGTTTTTT.

The J gene is TRBJ2-1, the V gene TRBV12-3 or TRBV12-4, with TRBD2 as a possible D gene (6 bases). V was clipped by 2 bases and J by 9 bases, with 29 bases between them. The CDR3 is 19 residues long. CDR3 nucleotides: TGTGCCAGCAGTTTATTTTATGATATAGGCGGGGCTGGGTCCGGTGAGCAGTTCTTC. This encodes CASSLFYDIGGAGSGEQFF.

The V and J genes are TRBV7-6 and TRBJ2-5, with TRBD1 matching over 8 bases. CDR1 and CDR2 from the germline V gene are SGHVS and FNYEAQ. Trimming removed 8 bases from V and 5 bases from J; junction bases left unmatched: 13. The CDR3 runs 15 residues. The CDR3 DNA is TGTGCCAGCCTTAGGGCAGGGGGCGAGTGGGAGACCCAGTACTTC. Translation: CASLRAGGEWETQYF.

Relative to its sample, this clonotype is medium-sized. This chain links TRBV29-1 with TRBJ2-5; D gene ambiguous. CDR1 and CDR2 from the germline V gene are SQVTM and ANQGSEA. This CDR3 contains 12 residues. The V end lost 5 bases, the J end lost 4 bases, and 11 bases lay between the germline ends. The CDR3 DNA reads TGCAGCGTTACCCCTGGGATAGAGACCCAGTACTTC. It specifies CSVTPGIETQYF.

The chain is built from TRBV28 and TRBJ1-2; a possible D gene is TRBD1 (5 bases). Deletions cut 2 bases from V and 7 bases from J, with 14 bases between. The V gene's germline CDR1 is MDHEN and CDR2 SYDVKM. CDR3 length: 14 amino acids. The CDR3 here is CASSLSFREGGYTF. As DNA, the CDR3 is TGTGCCAGCAGTTTAAGTTTCAGGGAAGGTGGCTACACCTTC.

The genes are TRBV12-3 or TRBV12-4 and TRBJ1-2, with 9 bases identical to TRBD1. V lost 1 base and J lost 3; bases outside the gene matches: 27. This CDR3 region has 23 residues. CDR3 protein: CASSLGALGAAITQGALDYGYTF. The CDR3 bases are TGTGCCAGCAGTTTAGGTGCCTTAGGTGCCGCGATAACACAGGGGGCGCTCGACTATGGCTACACCTTC.

In its sample, this clonotype was seen a few times. This chain connects TRBV20-1 to TRBJ2-7; 9 positions match TRBD1. The germline gives CDR1 DFQATT, CDR2 SNEGSKA (reference sequence). There are 13 residues in the CDR3. Germline trimming cut 4 bases from V and 2 bases from J; bases unmatched to any gene: 3. CDR3 sequence: CSATRDRAYEQYF. CDR3 DNA: TGCAGTGCTACCCGGGACAGGGCCTACGAGCAGTACTTC.

In its sample, this clonotype ranks as medium-sized. The chain uses TRBV27 and TRBJ2-7, with D possibly being TRBD1 (5 bases). The germline CDR1 and CDR2 sequences are MNHEY and SMNVEV (reference sequence). This CDR3 is built from 15 residues. V lost 8 bases to trimming and J lost 5 bases, with 22 bases between them. CDR3 sequence: CASGSGIGRLHEQYV. The CDR3 DNA sequence: TGTGCCAGCGGATCAGGGATCGGCCGCCTACACGAGCAGTACGTC.

This chain links TRBV5-6 with TRBJ1-6, with D possibly TRBD1 on 5 matching bases. V was trimmed by 8 bases and J by 3 bases, leaving 15 bases between them. This CDR3 has 15 residues. Per germline, CDR1 SGHDT and CDR2 YYEEEE. CDR3: CASQARGFYNSPLHF. The DNA of the CDR3 is TGTGCCAGTCAGGCACGGGGCTTCTATAATTCACCCCTCCACTTT.

This clonotype is categorized as medium-sized. The chain links TRBV6-5 to TRBJ2-3; D is perhaps TRBD1 (6 bases). CDR3 length equals 14 residues. V was cut by 5 bases and J by 3 bases, with 12 bases left in between. CDR1 MNHEY and CDR2 SVGAGI come from the germline V gene. CDR3 sequence: CASSDERGTDTQYF. CDR3 DNA sequence: TGTGCCAGCAGTGACGAGAGGGGGACAGATACGCAGTATTTT.

This clonotype rates as medium-sized. The V gene is TRBV6-2 or TRBV6-3, the J gene TRBJ2-7, with D perhaps TRBD1 or TRBD2 (6 bases each). CDR1 is MNHEY and CDR2 is SVGEGT in the germline V gene. This CDR3 comprises 15 residues. The ends were cut back, 7 bases at V and 1 base at J, with 17 bases in the middle. CDR3 coding DNA: TGTGCCAGCACTAACGGGGGCCAGATTTCCTACGAGCAGTACTTC. Residues: CASTNGGQISYEQYF.

The rearrangement uses TRBV4-3 and TRBJ2-7, with 7 bases identical to TRBD2. The CDR3 covers 16 residues. Trimming removed 3 bases from V and 5 bases from J; junction bases left unmatched: 13. The germline V gene encodes CDR1 LGHNA and CDR2 YSLEER. CDR3 nucleotide sequence: TGCGCCAGCAGCCAGGGGAGCTTCGGACGGGGGGACGAGCAGTACTTC. Encoded protein: CASSQGSFGRGDEQYF.

This chain joins TRBV28 and TRBJ2-5; D possibly corresponds to TRBD2 (6 bases). The CDR3 runs 15 residues. CDR1 is MDHEN, CDR2 SYDVKM, per germline. V was cut by 7 bases and J by 1 base, with 16 bases left in between. CDR3 sequence: CASTLGAGTQETQYF. CDR3 nucleotide sequence: TGTGCCAGCACACTCGGGGCGGGGACCCAAGAGACCCAGTACTTC. Looking up the rest from reference TRBV28 and TRBJ2-5 gives the full variable domain: DVKVTQSSRYLVKRTGEKVFLECVQDMDHENMFWYRQDPGLGLRLIYFSYDVKMKEKGDIPEGYSVSREKKERFSLILESASTNQTSMYLCASTLGAGTQETQYFGPGTRLLVL.

With respect to this clonotype: This may be a read error, as it is one base from a much larger clone. V is TRBV13 and J is TRBJ2-3; 10 nucleotides match TRBD2. The CDR3 runs to 16 residues. V lost 9 bases and J lost 6; bases outside the gene matches: 15. Per the germline V gene, CDR1 is PRHDT and CDR2 is FYEKMQ (reference sequence). CDR3 bases: TGTGCCAGAAGGGCGTCGGAGCGGGGGGGAGCGGATACGCAGTATTTT. Translation: CARRASERGGADTQYF.

The chain joins TRBV18 to TRBJ1-5; D remains unclear. Trimming pared 2 bases from V and 6 bases from J, leaving 8 bases between. This CDR3 has 13 amino acids. Germline V gives CDR1 KGHSH, CDR2 LQKENI. DNA for the CDR3: TGTGCCAGCTCACCAGGAGGGCTTCAGCCCCAGCATTTT. Its protein is CASSPGGLQPQHF.

This clonotype was counted a few times. This chain links TRBV6-5 with TRBJ2-4; D is tentatively TRBD1 or TRBD2 (6 bases each). Germline V gene lookup returns CDR1 MNHEY and CDR2 SVGAGI. Trimming took 0 bases from V and 1 from J, leaving 10 bases between them. The CDR3 length is 16 residues. The CDR3 DNA follows: TGTGCCAGCAGTTACTCTGGGGGGCTTGCCAAAAACATTCAGTACTTC. Translating gives CASSYSGGLAKNIQYF.

The sample holds a few counts of this clonotype. The V call is TRBV27, the J call TRBJ1-2; D is uncertain. Deletions cut 5 bases from V and 0 bases from J, with 16 bases between. The CDR3 loop spans 16 amino acids. The germline CDR1 and CDR2 sequences are MNHEY and SMNVEV (reference sequence). CDR3 DNA sequence: TGTGCCAGCAGTCGGGAGGGTTTGGCCCCTAACTATGGCTACACCTTC. Its translation is CASSREGLAPNYGYTF.

This clonotype is judged medium-sized (0.01 to 0.1%). The chain uses TRBV5-6 and TRBJ2-3, with 14 positions matching TRBD2. V shed 0 bases and J 5 bases; nucleotides not matched to a gene: 5. The CDR3 totals 17 residues. Germline CDR1 and CDR2: SGHDT and YYEEEE. The CDR3 reads CASSLVRLAGGVDTQYF. CDR3 bases: TGTGCCAGCAGCTTGGTCCGACTAGCGGGGGGGGTAGATACGCAGTATTTT.

In its sample, this clonotype is medium-sized. The chain is built from TRBV11-1 and TRBJ2-1; no firm D call. Germline V gives CDR1 SGHAT, CDR2 FQDESV (reference sequence). The CDR3 totals 15 residues. V gave up 3 bases and J gave up 0 bases, with 9 bases separating them. The CDR3 reads CASSFGSYSYNEQFF. In DNA, the CDR3 is TGTGCCAGCAGCTTCGGGTCCTACTCCTACAATGAGCAGTTCTTC.